A selection of T cell receptor beta chains follows, all from one sample in a study of OX40 agonist ivuxolimab in advanced cancers. Sequenced by immunoSEQ multiplex PCR; TCRdb stores in-frame clones only, minus some. This repertoire shows approximately 100,000 clones, about nine tenths found once; its top ten account for 0.48%. Sequenced here: CD4+ or CD8+ T cells sorted from blood, sampled in a trial of the OX40 agonist ivuxolimab. The receptor set was obtained from an adult with an advanced solid tumor such as melanoma, head and neck, liver or kidney cancer. Each CDR3 is given with its conserved first and last residue. D genes are given only for firm matches. Only some rows state a clone size, as once, few, many or a class for expanded clones.

clone_size	d_call	j_call	v_call	cdr3_aa	cdr3_nt
.	.	TRBJ1-1	TRBV10-2	CASSAQMNTEAFF	TGCGCCAGCAGTGCCCAGATGAACACTGAAGCTTTCTTT
.	.	TRBJ2-7	TRBV12-1	CASSIQFETSESGQYF	TGTGCCAGCAGCATCCAGTTCGAGACTAGCGAATCAGGGCAGTACTTC
.	.	TRBJ2-5	TRBV9	CASSALSRREETQYF	TGTGCCAGCAGCGCGCTCAGTCGCAGGGAAGAGACCCAGTACTTC
.	TRBD1	TRBJ1-2	TRBV19	CASSIEGAGGFGYTF	TGTGCCAGTAGTATAGAGGGCGCAGGGGGCTTTGGCTACACCTTC
.	.	TRBJ1-1	TRBV6-6	CASTPPGLNTEAFF	TGTGCCAGCACCCCCCCGGGGTTAAACACTGAAGCTTTCTTT
.	.	TRBJ2-2	TRBV10-3	CAISDGTRLRELFF	TGTGCCATCAGTGACGGGACACGGCTCCGGGAGCTGTTTTTT
.	.	TRBJ2-3	TRBV6-4	CASSDSGGGTDTQYF	TGTGCCAGCAGTGACTCTGGCGGGGGCACAGATACGCAGTATTTT
.	TRBD1	TRBJ2-7	TRBV30	CAWSVFTGAYEQYF	TGTGCCTGGAGTGTATTTACAGGGGCCTACGAGCAGTACTTC
.	TRBD2	TRBJ2-2	TRBV28	CASISAGANTGELFF	TGTGCCAGCATTTCGGCGGGGGCGAACACCGGGGAGCTGTTTTTT
.	.	TRBJ2-3	TRBV27	CASSLAQGPTDTQYF	TGTGCCAGCAGTTTAGCACAGGGACCCACAGATACGCAGTATTTT
.	.	TRBJ1-2	TRBV5-5	CASSLSQERGYGYTF	TGTGCCAGCAGCTTATCTCAGGAGAGGGGCTATGGCTACACCTTC
.	TRBD2	TRBJ2-7	TRBV19	CASSIFLAGGPWEQYF	TGTGCCAGTAGTATCTTCCTAGCGGGGGGCCCTTGGGAGCAGTACTTC
once	.	TRBJ2-7	TRBV4-1	CASSQQGPYEQYF	TGCGCCAGCAGCCAACAGGGTCCCTACGAGCAGTACTTC
.	.	TRBJ2-3	TRBV19	CASSIFLTGPSTDTQYF	TGTGCCAGTAGTATCTTTCTTACAGGGCCTAGCACAGATACGCAGTATTTT
few	.	TRBJ1-3	TRBV18	CASSQAISGNTIYF	TGTGCCAGCTCACAGGCGATCTCTGGAAACACCATATATTTT
once	TRBD1	TRBJ2-2	TRBV5-4	CASSRSGQGWTGELFF	TGTGCCAGCAGCAGGTCGGGACAGGGATGGACCGGGGAGCTGTTTTTT
.	.	TRBJ1-5	TRBV7-2	CASSRGGFGNQPQHF	TGTGCCAGCAGCCGGGGGGGTTTCGGCAATCAGCCCCAGCATTTT
.	.	TRBJ2-3	TRBV7-9	CASSLGTVTDTQYF	TGTGCCAGCAGCTTAGGTACAGTCACAGATACGCAGTATTTT
.	.	TRBJ1-3	TRBV19	CASSSDHTIYF	TGTGCCAGTAGTTCAGACCACACCATATATTTT
.	TRBD1	TRBJ1-1	TRBV28	CASSSGQVNTEAFF	TGTGCCAGCAGTTCGGGACAGGTGAACACTGAAGCTTTCTTT
.	.	TRBJ1-5	TRBV7-8	CASSSRTGLGQPQHF	TGTGCCAGCAGCTCGCGCACAGGGCTCGGTCAGCCCCAGCATTTT
.	.	TRBJ2-7	TRBV15	CATSNTALGEQYF	TGTGCCACCAGCAATACAGCCCTCGGCGAGCAGTACTTC
.	.	TRBJ2-2	TRBV7-2	CASSQVIGYTGELFF	TGTGCCAGCAGCCAAGTAATAGGGTACACCGGGGAGCTGTTTTTT
.	.	TRBJ1-2	TRBV7-2	CASSAPVNYGYTF	TGTGCCAGCAGCGCCCCAGTCAACTATGGCTACACCTTC